The rows below give T cell receptor beta chains drawn from one sample of a study of draining lymph node invasion in breast cancer. TCRdb processed the bulk RNA-seq reads anew with MiXCR; each CDR3 protein has one entry. Among about 2,900 distinct CDR3 sequences listed, approximately 50% were seen once. Material for sequencing was sorted memory Tregs from a lymph node. Receptor source: a female donor with luminal breast cancer. The CDR3 runs from the conserved cysteine through the conserved F or W. A D gene is named only where the DNA matches it firmly. Only part of the rows carry a size: once, few, many, or a class if the clone is expanded.

size	V	J	D	DNA	CDR3
NA	TRBV3-1	TRBJ1-6	TRBD1	TGTGCCAGCAGCCAAGGTTTGGGACAGGGGAATTCACCCCTCCACTTT	CASSQGLGQGNSPLHF
NA	TRBV5-4	TRBJ2-1	TRBD2	TGTGCCAGCAGCGGGGGGCTAGCGGGAGGTTTGCCCCTGGGAGAGCAGTTCTTC	CASSGGLAGGLPLGEQFF
NA	TRBV15	TRBJ2-1	TRBD2	TGTGCCACCAGCAGAGAAGGACTAGCGGGAGTCGGGTCCTACAATGAGCAGTTCTTC	CATSREGLAGVGSYNEQFF
NA	TRBV6-5	TRBJ2-7	TRBD2	TGTGCCAGCGGGCGGGGGGAGCAGTACTTC	CASGRGEQYF
few	TRBV10-3	TRBJ2-1	TRBD2	TGTGCCACCTCTAGCGGGGGAAGTTCCTACAATGAGCAGTTCTTC	CATSSGGSSYNEQFF
NA	TRBV5-6	TRBJ2-3	NA	TGTGCCAGCAGCTTGTTTGGTACAGATACGCAGTATTTT	CASSLFGTDTQYF
large	TRBV7-3	TRBJ2-7	NA	TGTGCCAGCAGCTTACAGGGGTCCCACGAGCAGTACTTC	CASSLQGSHEQYF
NA	TRBV19	TRBJ2-2	TRBD2	TGTGCCAGCACCCCGCCGGGACTAGCAACCGGGGAGCTGTTTTTT	CASTPPGLATGELFF
NA	TRBV7-8	TRBJ1-1	NA	TGTGCCAGCAGCTTAGTGATAGTCCGGGGCCGACCCGGCACTGAAGCTTTCTTT	CASSLVIVRGRPGTEAFF
NA	TRBV7-3	TRBJ2-7	TRBD2	TGTGCCAGCAGCTTAATCGGGAGGGCCTCCTACGAGCAGTACTTC	CASSLIGRASYEQYF
NA	TRBV19	TRBJ1-6	TRBD1	TGTGCCAGTAGTACCACAGGGGGCGACTCACCCCTCCACTTT	CASSTTGGDSPLHF
few	TRBV18	TRBJ1-2	TRBD1	TGTGCCAGCTCACCACCGTTCGGACAGGGAGTCGGTGGCTACACCTTC	CASSPPFGQGVGGYTF
NA	TRBV4-2	TRBJ2-2	NA	TGTGCCAGCAGCCAAGTGAGTGGATTTATGGGACTCTCGAACACCGGGGAGCTGTTTTTT	CASSQVSGFMGLSNTGELFF
NA	TRBV7-2	TRBJ1-2	NA	TGTGCCAGCAGCCCCGGCAGCGACTATGGCTACACCTTC	CASSPGSDYGYTF
NA	TRBV6-1	TRBJ1-6	NA	TGTGCCACCACGGTCGGGCCTATTTCACCCCTCCACTTT	CATTVGPISPLHF
NA	TRBV7-9	TRBJ2-3	NA	TGTGCCAGCAGCTTAGTTGGGGCCCGCACAGATACGCAGTATTTT	CASSLVGARTDTQYF
NA	TRBV19	TRBJ2-2	TRBD1	TGTGCCAGTAGTAGACAGGGGGCGAGCGGGAACACCGGGGAGCTGTTTTTT	CASSRQGASGNTGELFF
NA	TRBV7-2	TRBJ2-2	NA	TGTGCCAGCAGCTTAGCGGGGACCGGGGAGCTGTTTTTT	CASSLAGTGELFF
NA	TRBV7-9	TRBJ1-2	NA	TGTGCCAGCTCCTCAGGGGTATTAGCTAACTATGGCTACACCTTC	CASSSGVLANYGYTF
NA	TRBV19	TRBJ2-4	TRBD2	TGTGCCACCCGGGGGGGAGTGCAAGCCAAAAACATTCAGTACTTC	CATRGGVQAKNIQYF
NA	TRBV9	TRBJ2-3	NA	TGTGCCAGCAGCTACGACCCTATTTCTACAGATACGCAGTATTTT	CASSYDPISTDTQYF
NA	TRBV2	TRBJ2-3	NA	TGTGCCAGCAGGGACTTCTCCCCCAGAGATACGCAGTATTTT	CASRDFSPRDTQYF
NA	TRBV20-1	TRBJ2-7	NA	TGCAGTGCTATACAGGTGGGCTACGAGCAGTACTTC	CSAIQVGYEQYF
NA	TRBV7-9	TRBJ2-6	NA	TGTGCCAGCAGCTCTTCTCCGGTTGGGGCCAACGTCCTGACTTTC	CASSSSPVGANVLTF
NA	TRBV11-2	TRBJ2-7	TRBD2	TGTGCCAGCAGCTTAGAGGTTCGGGTAGCGGGAGGCGAGCAGTACTTC	CASSLEVRVAGGEQYF
few	TRBV7-2	TRBJ2-1	TRBD2	TGTGCCAGCAGCTTGACTAGCGGGAGTCACAATGAGCAGTTCTTC	CASSLTSGSHNEQFF
NA	TRBV20-1	TRBJ1-1	NA	TGCAGTGTCCCAGGGGCCAAGAACACTGAAGCTTTCTTT	CSVPGAKNTEAFF
few	TRBV6-6	TRBJ1-5	TRBD1	TGTGCCAGCAGCCCTCCGACAGGGGGTCAGCCCCAGCATTTT	CASSPPTGGQPQHF
NA	TRBV18	TRBJ2-5	NA	TGTGCCAGCTCACCAGGAGAGACCCAGTACTTC	CASSPGETQYF
NA	TRBV28	TRBJ2-7	NA	TGTGCAACAACCGACAGATACGAGCAGTACTTC	CATTDRYEQYF
NA	TRBV7-3	TRBJ2-7	NA	TGTGCCAGCAGCTTAGAGTCAGCGACTACCTCCTACGAGCAGTACTTC	CASSLESATTSYEQYF
NA	TRBV14	TRBJ2-1	NA	TGTGCCAGCAGCCCAGCTAACTCTTACAATGAGCAGTTCTTC	CASSPANSYNEQFF
NA	TRBV5-4	TRBJ2-7	TRBD1	TGTGCCAGCAGTTCAGACAGGGCCTACGAGCAGTACTTC	CASSSDRAYEQYF
NA	TRBV7-2	TRBJ2-7	TRBD2	TGTGCCAGCACTAGCGGCTCCTACGAGCAGTACTTC	CASTSGSYEQYF
NA	TRBV10-3	TRBJ2-7	TRBD2	TGTGCCATCAGTGACCCCAGACTAGCGGGAGGCCAGGGTGCCTACGAGCAGTACTTC	CAISDPRLAGGQGAYEQYF
few	TRBV7-2	TRBJ2-5	NA	TGTGCCAGCAGCTTTAAAGCTAGCGAGGAGACCCAGTACTTC	CASSFKASEETQYF
few	TRBV7-2	TRBJ2-5	NA	TGTGCCAGCAGCTTATCAATTCGGGGAAGGCAAGAGACCCAGTACTTC	CASSLSIRGRQETQYF
few	TRBV4-3	TRBJ1-2	NA	TGCGCCAGCAGCCAAGCCCGCCCCGGGGGGGCATATGGCTACACCTTC	CASSQARPGGAYGYTF
few	TRBV12-3/TRBV12-4	TRBJ2-7	NA	TGTGCCAGCAGTTTCTTGCGCGAGCAGTACTTC	CASSFLREQYF
NA	TRBV5-4	TRBJ1-5	NA	TGTGCCAGCAGCTCAGATGCAGGGCAGCCCCAGCATTTT	CASSSDAGQPQHF
NA	TRBV11-2	TRBJ1-2	TRBD1	TGTGCCAGCAGCTACAGGGGGCTGGACTATGGCTACACCTTC	CASSYRGLDYGYTF
NA	TRBV5-4	TRBJ2-7	NA	TGTGCCAGCAGCTCCCATTATTGGACAGACGAGCAGTACTTC	CASSSHYWTDEQYF
NA	TRBV6-5	TRBJ1-6	NA	TGTGCCAGCAGTTACGAGTGGGAGGGATCACCCCTCCACTTT	CASSYEWEGSPLHF
NA	TRBV4-3	TRBJ2-7	TRBD1	TGCGCCAGCAGCCAAGGAGAGGGACAGGGTGCGTACGAGCAGTACTTC	CASSQGEGQGAYEQYF
NA	TRBV5-1	TRBJ2-6	NA	TGCGCCAGCAGCTTGTCAGGGGATGGGGCCAACGTCCTGACTTTC	CASSLSGDGANVLTF
NA	TRBV25-1	TRBJ2-2	NA	TGTGCCAGCAGTGGTCAGGGCAACACCGGGGAGCTGTTTTTT	CASSGQGNTGELFF
few	TRBV6-1	TRBJ2-5	NA	TGTGCCAGCAGTAGTTACCAAGAGACCCAGTACTTC	CASSSYQETQYF
few	TRBV7-9	TRBJ1-2	NA	TGTGCCAGCAGCTTAGAAGCAGGTTCGGACTACACCTTC	CASSLEAGSDYTF
NA	TRBV5-1	TRBJ2-5	NA	TGCGCCAGCAGGGTAAGCGGACAAGAGACCCAGTACTTC	CASRVSGQETQYF
few	TRBV6-6	TRBJ1-2	NA	TGTGCCAACAGCGGGCAGCCCGATGGCTACACCTTC	CANSGQPDGYTF
few	TRBV4-2	TRBJ2-3	NA	TGTGCCAGCAGCCAAGAAGGGGCGAAAGATACGCAGTATTTT	CASSQEGAKDTQYF
NA	TRBV20-1	TRBJ1-6	TRBD1	TGCAGTGCTAGACTCCAACAGGGGAGCTCCTATAATTCACCCCTCCACTTT	CSARLQQGSSYNSPLHF
few	TRBV5-1	TRBJ2-2	NA	TGCGCCAGCAGCTTAGGACACACCAACACCGGGGAGCTGTTTTTT	CASSLGHTNTGELFF
NA	TRBV11-2	TRBJ2-5	TRBD1	TGTGCCAGCAGCTTAGGGGACAGGGGTAGGGAGACCCAGTACTTC	CASSLGDRGRETQYF
NA	TRBV7-2	TRBJ2-5	NA	TGTGCCAGCAGCTTAGCGGGAACAGAAGCTCAAGAGACCCAGTACTTC	CASSLAGTEAQETQYF